The sequence of this T cell receptor beta chain was determined in a study of cytomegalovirus exposure and HLA in healthy donors. General study points: In a later analysis, TCR association rates varied by HLA locus: DRB1 most, HLA-C fewest. A later analysis linked a missense DCLRE1C variant to TCR beta V- and J-gene trimming.

PCR employed 60 Vbeta and 13 Jbeta primers. Here immunoSEQ multiplex PCR was the method, and the copy in TCRdb shows in-frame clones only, minus some. The table shows around 150,000 clones, with 80% occurring only once. CDR3 length equals 14 residues. With 0 bases clipped from V and 2 bases from J, the junction kept 1 base outside the gene matches. The germline V gene has CDR1 SGHRS and CDR2 YFSETQ. Of note for this clone: No antigen is known for it.

This sequence originates from a young man in good health and CMV-seronegative. This chain connects TRBV5-1 to TRBJ2-7; 8 nucleotides match TRBD2. Specimen: PBMCs. The CDR3 loop is CASSLAGGPYEQYF. The CDR3 DNA sequence: TGCGCCAGCAGCTTGGCGGGGGGGCCCTACGAGCAGTACTTC.